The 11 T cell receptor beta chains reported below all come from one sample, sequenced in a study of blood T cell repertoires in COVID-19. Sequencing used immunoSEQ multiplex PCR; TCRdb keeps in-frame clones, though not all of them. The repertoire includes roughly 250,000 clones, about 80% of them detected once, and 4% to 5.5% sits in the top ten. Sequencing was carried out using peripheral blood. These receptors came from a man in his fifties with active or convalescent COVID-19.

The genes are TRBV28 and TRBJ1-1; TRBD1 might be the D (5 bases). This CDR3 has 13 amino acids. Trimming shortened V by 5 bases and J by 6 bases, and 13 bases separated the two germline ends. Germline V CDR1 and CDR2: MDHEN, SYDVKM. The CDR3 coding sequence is TGTGCCAGCAGTGGGGGGGGTCGGGCTGAAGCTTTCTTT. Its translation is CASSGGGRAEAFF.

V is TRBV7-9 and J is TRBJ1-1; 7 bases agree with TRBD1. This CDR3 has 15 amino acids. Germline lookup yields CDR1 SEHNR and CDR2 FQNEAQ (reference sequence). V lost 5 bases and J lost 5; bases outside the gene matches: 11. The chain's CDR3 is CASSPTNLQGTEAFF. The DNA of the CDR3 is TGTGCCAGCAGCCCGACGAACTTACAGGGGACTGAAGCTTTCTTT.

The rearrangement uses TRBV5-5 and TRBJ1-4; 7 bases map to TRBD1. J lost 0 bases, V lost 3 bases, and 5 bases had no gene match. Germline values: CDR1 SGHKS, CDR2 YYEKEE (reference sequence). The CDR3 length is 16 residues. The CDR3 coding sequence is TGTGCCAGCAGCTACCGGGACAGAGCAACTAATGAAAAACTGTTTTTT. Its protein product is CASSYRDRATNEKLFF.

CDR3 in amino acids: CASSLRTDNYQPQHF. The CDR3 DNA follows: TGTGCCAGCTCACTTAGGACAGATAATTATCAGCCCCAGCATTTT. The chain employs TRBV18 and TRBJ1-5, with D maybe TRBD1 (6 bases). In germline, CDR1 is KGHSH, CDR2 LQKENI. CDR3 size: 15 residues. V dropped 4 bases and J dropped 5 bases, with 15 bases sitting between them.

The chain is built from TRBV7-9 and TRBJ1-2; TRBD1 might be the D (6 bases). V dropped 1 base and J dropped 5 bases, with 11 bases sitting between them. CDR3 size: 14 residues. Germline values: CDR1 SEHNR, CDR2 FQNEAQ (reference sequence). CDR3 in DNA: TGTGCCAGCAGCTTAGGAACAGGGCAATATGGCTACACCTTC. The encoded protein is CASSLGTGQYGYTF.

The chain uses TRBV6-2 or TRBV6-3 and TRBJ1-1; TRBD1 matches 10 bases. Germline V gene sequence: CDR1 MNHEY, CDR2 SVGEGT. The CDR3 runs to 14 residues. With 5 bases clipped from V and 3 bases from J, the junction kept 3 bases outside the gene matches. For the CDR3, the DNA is TGTGCCAGCAGTAGACAGGGGGCGGACACTGAAGCTTTCTTT. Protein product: CASSRQGADTEAFF.

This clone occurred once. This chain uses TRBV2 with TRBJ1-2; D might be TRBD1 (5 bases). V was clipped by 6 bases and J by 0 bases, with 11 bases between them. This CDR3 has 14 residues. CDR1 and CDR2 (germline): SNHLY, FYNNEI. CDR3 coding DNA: TGTGCCAGCAGGGAGGGGCAGTCTAACTATGGCTACACCTTC. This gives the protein CASREGQSNYGYTF. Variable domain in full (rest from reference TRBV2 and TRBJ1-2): EPEVTQTPSHQVTQMGQEVILRCVPISNHLYFYWYRQILGQKVEFLVSFYNNEISEKSEIFDDQFSVERPDGSNFTLKIRSTKLEDSAMYFCASREGQSNYGYTFGSGTRLTVV.

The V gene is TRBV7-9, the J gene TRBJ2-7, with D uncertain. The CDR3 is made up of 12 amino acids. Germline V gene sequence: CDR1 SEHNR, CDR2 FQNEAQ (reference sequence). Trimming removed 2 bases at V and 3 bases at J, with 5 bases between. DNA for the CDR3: TGTGCCAGCAGCTTACCGGGCTACGAGCAGTACTTC. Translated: CASSLPGYEQYF.

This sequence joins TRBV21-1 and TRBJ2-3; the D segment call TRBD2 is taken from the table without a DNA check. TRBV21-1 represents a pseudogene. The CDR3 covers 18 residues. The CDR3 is CASSKVFSGYPSTDTQYF. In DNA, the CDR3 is TGTGCCAGCAGCAAAGTATTCTCGGGATACCCTAGCACAGATACGCAGTATTTT.

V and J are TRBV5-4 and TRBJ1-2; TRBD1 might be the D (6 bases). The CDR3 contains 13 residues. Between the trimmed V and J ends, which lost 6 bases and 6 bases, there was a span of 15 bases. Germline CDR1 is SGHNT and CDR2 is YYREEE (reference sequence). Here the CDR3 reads CASTVTGSNGYTF. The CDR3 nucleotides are TGTGCCAGCACGGTCACAGGGTCTAATGGCTACACCTTC.

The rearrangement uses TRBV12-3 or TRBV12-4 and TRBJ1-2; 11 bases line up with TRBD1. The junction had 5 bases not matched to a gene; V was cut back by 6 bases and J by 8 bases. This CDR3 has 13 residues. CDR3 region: CASRIGTGGGYTF. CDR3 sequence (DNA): TGTGCCAGCAGAATCGGGACAGGGGGAGGCTACACCTTC.